The sequence of this TCR beta chain was determined in a study of cytomegalovirus exposure and HLA in healthy donors. Study results and limitations: Three of the chains that were CMV-associated were confirmed in vitro to be specific for CMV antigens. In a later analysis, HLA-C alleles had the fewest associated TCRs, DRB1 alleles the most. A previous analysis found most TCR beta V segments productive roughly 87% or roughly 30% of the time.

This PCR relied on a set of 60 Vbeta primers and 13 Jbeta primers. The data were produced by immunoSEQ multiplex PCR, yet TCRdb's version contains in-frame clones alone and is incomplete. The table includes about 100,000 clones, around 60% detected once. Comments on this clone: The antigen is undetermined.

CDR1 and CDR2 (germline): SQVTM, ANQGSEA. V lost 3 bases and J lost 6, with 13 bases in between. There are 13 residues in the CDR3. The chain recombines TRBV29-1 with TRBJ2-3; D is perhaps TRBD2 (5 bases). This TCR was recovered from a man aged 25-40 years in good health and CMV-seropositive. Sequenced: PBMCs. The CDR3 is CSVELIRGDTQYF. The DNA for the CDR3 is TGCAGCGTTGAGCTAATACGAGGGGATACGCAGTATTTT.